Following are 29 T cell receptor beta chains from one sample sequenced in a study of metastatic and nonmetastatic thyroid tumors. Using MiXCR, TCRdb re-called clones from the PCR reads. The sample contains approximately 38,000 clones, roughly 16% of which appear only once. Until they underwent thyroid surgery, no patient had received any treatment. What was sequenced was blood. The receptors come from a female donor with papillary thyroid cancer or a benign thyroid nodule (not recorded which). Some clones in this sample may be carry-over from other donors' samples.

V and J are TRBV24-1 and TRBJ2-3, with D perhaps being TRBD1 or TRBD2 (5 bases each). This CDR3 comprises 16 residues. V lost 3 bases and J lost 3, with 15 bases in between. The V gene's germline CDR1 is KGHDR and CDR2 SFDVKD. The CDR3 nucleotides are TGTGCCACCAGTGATGCGAGGGGCCCCAGAACAGATACGCAGTATTTT. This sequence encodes CATSDARGPRTDTQYF.

The CDR3 is CASSFGKWNEQFF. Written as DNA, the CDR3 is TGTGCCAGCAGCTTCGGGAAGTGGAATGAGCAGTTCTTC. V usage is TRBV7-3 and J usage is TRBJ2-1; D is possibly TRBD2 (5 bases). V was cut by 3 bases and J by 7 bases, with 10 bases left in between. CDR3 length equals 13 residues. Germline assignment: CDR1 SGHTA and CDR2 FQGTGA.

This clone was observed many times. Written as DNA, the CDR3 is TGTGCCAGCAGCCAAGGACAGGGGAGTGCTGGAAACACCATATATTTT. Amino acids: CASSQGQGSAGNTIYF. The chain is built from TRBV3-1 and TRBJ1-3, with 8 bases lining up with TRBD1. The CDR3 contains 16 residues. Germline CDR1 is LGHDT and CDR2 is YNNKEL (reference sequence). The J segment lost 2 bases and the V segment lost 1 base, leaving 4 bases of the junction unmatched. Together with reference TRBV3-1 and TRBJ1-3, the CDR3 gives the full variable domain: DTAVSQTPKYLVTQMGNDKSIKCEQNLGHDTMYWYKQDSKKFLKIMFSYNNKELIINETVPNRFSPKSPDKAHLNLHINSLELGDSAVYFCASSQGQGSAGNTIYFGEGSWLTVV.

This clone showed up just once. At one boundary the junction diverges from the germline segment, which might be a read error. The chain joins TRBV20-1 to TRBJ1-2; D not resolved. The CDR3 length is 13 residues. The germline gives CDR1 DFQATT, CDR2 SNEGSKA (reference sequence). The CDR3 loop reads CSAPFPVYYVYTF. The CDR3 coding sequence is TGCAGTGCCCCCTTCCCTGTTTACTATGTCTACACCTTC.

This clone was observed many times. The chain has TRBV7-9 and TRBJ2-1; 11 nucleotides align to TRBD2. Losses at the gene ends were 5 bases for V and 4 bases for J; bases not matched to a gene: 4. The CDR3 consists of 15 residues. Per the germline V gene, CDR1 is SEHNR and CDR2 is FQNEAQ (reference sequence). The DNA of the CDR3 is TGTGCCAGCAGCCCCAGGACTAGCGGGTACAATGAGCAGTTCTTC. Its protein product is CASSPRTSGYNEQFF.

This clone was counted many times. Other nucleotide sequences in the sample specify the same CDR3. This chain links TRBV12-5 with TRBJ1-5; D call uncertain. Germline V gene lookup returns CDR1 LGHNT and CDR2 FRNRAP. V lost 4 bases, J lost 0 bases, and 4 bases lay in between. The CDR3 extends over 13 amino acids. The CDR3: CASGSYSNQPQHF. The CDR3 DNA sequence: TGTGCTAGTGGTTCCTATAGCAATCAGCCCCAGCATTTT.

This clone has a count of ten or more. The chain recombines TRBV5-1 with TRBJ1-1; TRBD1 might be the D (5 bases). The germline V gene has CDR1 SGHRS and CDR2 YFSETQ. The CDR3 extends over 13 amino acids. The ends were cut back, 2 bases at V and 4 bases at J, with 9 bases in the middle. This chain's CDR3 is CASSFWGTTEAFF. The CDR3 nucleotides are TGCGCCAGCAGCTTTTGGGGGACCACTGAAGCTTTCTTT.

CDR3 loop: CASSRCPGQGAPGNTIYF. The CDR3 nucleotides are TGTGCCAGCAGCCGGTGCCCGGGACAGGGGGCGCCGGGAAACACCATATATTTT. The chain is built from TRBV6-2 or TRBV6-3 and TRBJ1-3, with 12 bases identical to TRBD1. CDR1 is MNHEY, CDR2 SVGEGT, per germline. The CDR3 runs 18 residues. After removal of 6 bases from V and 4 bases from J, the junction contained 13 bases not matched to a gene.

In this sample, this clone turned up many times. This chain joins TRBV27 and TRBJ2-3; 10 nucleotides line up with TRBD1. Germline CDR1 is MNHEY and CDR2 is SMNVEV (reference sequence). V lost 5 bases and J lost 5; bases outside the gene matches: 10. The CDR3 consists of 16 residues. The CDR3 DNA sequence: TGTGCCAGCAGTGACAGGGGGCCCTTATGGGGAGATACGCAGTATTTT. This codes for CASSDRGPLWGDTQYF.

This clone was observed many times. CDR3 region: CASSLLRGRGTEAFF. CDR3 bases: TGTGCCAGCAGTTTATTAAGGGGGCGGGGAACTGAAGCTTTCTTT. The V and J genes are TRBV28 and TRBJ1-1; 7 bases are shared with TRBD1. In germline, CDR1 is MDHEN, CDR2 SYDVKM. V was pared by 1 base and J by 5 bases, with 7 bases of the junction left unmatched. The CDR3 is 15 residues long.

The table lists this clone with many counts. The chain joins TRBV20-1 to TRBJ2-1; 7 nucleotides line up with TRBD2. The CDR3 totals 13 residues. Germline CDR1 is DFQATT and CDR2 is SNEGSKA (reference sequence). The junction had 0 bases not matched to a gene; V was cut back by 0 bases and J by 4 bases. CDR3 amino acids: CSAREREYNEQFF. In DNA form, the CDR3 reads TGCAGTGCTAGAGAGCGGGAGTACAATGAGCAGTTCTTC.

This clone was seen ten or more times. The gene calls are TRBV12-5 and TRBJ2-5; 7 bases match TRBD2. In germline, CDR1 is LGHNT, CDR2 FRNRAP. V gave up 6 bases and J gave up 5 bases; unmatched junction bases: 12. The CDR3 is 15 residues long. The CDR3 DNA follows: TGTGCTAGTGGCCACCCACTGACTAGCCGGGAGACCCAGTACTTC. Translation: CASGHPLTSRETQYF.

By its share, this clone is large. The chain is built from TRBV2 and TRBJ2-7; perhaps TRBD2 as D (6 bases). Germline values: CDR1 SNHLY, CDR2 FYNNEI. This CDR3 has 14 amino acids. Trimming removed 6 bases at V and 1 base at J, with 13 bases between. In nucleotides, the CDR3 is TGTGCCAGCAGGTCGGGGACTCAATCCTACGAGCAGTACTTC. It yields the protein CASRSGTQSYEQYF. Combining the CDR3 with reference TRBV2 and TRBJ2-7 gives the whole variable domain EPEVTQTPSHQVTQMGQEVILRCVPISNHLYFYWYRQILGQKVEFLVSFYNNEISEKSEIFDDQFSVERPDGSNFTLKIRSTKLEDSAMYFCASRSGTQSYEQYFGPGTRLTVT.

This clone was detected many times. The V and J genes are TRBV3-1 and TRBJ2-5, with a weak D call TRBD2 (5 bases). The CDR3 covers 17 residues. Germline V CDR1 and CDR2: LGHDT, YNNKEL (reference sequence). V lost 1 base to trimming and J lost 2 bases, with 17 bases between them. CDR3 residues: CASSQAAKGVWQETQYF. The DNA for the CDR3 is TGTGCCAGCAGCCAAGCTGCCAAGGGAGTATGGCAAGAGACCCAGTACTTC.

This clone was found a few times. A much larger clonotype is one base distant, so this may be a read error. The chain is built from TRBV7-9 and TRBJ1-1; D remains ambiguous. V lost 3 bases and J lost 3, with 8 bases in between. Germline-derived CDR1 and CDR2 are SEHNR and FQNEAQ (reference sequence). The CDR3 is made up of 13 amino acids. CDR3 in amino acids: CASSLYTDTEAFF. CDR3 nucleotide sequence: TGTGCCAGCAGCTTGTACACGGACACTGAAGCTTTCTTT.

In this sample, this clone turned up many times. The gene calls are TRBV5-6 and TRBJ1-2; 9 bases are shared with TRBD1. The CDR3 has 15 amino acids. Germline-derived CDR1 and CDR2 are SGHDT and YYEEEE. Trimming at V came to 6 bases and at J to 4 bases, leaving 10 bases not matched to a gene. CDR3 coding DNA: TGTGCCAGCACCCCGGGGGACAGGGCGGTCTATGGCTACACCTTC. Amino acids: CASTPGDRAVYGYTF.

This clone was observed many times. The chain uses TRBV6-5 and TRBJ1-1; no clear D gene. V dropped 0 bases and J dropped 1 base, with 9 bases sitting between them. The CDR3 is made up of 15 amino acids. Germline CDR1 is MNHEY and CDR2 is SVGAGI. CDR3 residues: CASSYSNPGNTEAFF. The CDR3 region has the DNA TGTGCCAGCAGTTACTCGAATCCGGGGAACACTGAAGCTTTCTTT.

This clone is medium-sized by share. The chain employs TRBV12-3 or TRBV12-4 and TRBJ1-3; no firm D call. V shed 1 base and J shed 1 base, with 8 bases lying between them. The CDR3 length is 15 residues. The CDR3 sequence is CASSLGAASGNTIYF. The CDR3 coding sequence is TGTGCCAGCAGTTTAGGAGCAGCTTCTGGAAACACCATATATTTT.

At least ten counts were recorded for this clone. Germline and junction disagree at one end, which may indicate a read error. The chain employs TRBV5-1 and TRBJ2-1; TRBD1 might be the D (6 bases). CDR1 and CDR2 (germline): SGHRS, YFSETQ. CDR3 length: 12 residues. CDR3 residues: CASSLGEGVSIF. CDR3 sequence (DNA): TGCGCCAGCAGCTTGGGTGAGGGGGTTTCGATCTTC.

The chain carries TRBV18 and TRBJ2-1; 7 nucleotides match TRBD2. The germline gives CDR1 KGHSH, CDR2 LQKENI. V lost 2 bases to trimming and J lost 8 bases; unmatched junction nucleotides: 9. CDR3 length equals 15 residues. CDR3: CASSPWDYRGDEQFF. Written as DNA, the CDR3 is TGTGCCAGCTCACCATGGGACTATAGGGGTGATGAGCAGTTCTTC.

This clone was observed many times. In DNA form, the CDR3 reads TGTGCCAGCACCGGAACCGGGACAGGGGTCAATCAGCCCCAGCATTTT. Protein sequence: CASTGTGTGVNQPQHF. The chain has TRBV28 and TRBJ1-5; TRBD1 agrees at 10 bases. Looked up from germline, CDR1 is MDHEN and CDR2 is SYDVKM. V dropped 7 bases and J dropped 3; count of bases not matched to a gene: 9. This CDR3 has 16 residues.

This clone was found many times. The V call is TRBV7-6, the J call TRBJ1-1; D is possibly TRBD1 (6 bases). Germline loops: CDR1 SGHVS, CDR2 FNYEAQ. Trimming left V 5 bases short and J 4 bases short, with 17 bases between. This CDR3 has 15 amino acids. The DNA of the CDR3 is TGTGCCAGCAGCCGGAGGGGGGGAGGCGGCACTGAAGCTTTCTTT. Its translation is CASSRRGGGGTEAFF.

Here the CDR3 DNA reads TGTGCCAGCAGCCGCAAGACCTGGACGGGGTACGCTGAAGCTTTCTTT. This sequence encodes CASSRKTWTGYAEAFF. J is TRBJ1-1 and V is TRBV11-2; D not certain. CDR3 size: 16 residues. CDR1 SGHAT and CDR2 FQNNGV come from the germline V gene. V was pared by 5 bases and J by 6 bases, with 22 bases between.

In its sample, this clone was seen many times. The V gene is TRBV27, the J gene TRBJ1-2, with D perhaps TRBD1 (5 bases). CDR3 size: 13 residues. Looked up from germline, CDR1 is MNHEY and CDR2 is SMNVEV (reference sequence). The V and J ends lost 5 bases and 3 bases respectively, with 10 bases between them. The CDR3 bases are TGTGCCAGCAGTGTCCAGGGTTACTATGGCTACACCTTC. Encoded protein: CASSVQGYYGYTF.

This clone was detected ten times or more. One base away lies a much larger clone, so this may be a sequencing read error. CDR3 sequence reads: CASSEAGLAGDF. The CDR3 DNA sequence: TGTGCCAGCAGTGAAGCGGGACTAGCGGGAGACTTC. The chain links TRBV6-1 to TRBJ2-7; TRBD2 matches at 14 bases. The CDR3 covers 12 residues. Germline V gene data show CDR1 as MNHNS and CDR2 as SASEGT.

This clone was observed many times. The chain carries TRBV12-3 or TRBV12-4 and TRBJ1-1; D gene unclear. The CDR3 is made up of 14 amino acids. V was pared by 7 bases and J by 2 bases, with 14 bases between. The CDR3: CASTMTTANTEAFF. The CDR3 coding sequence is TGTGCCAGCACAATGACAACGGCAAACACTGAAGCTTTCTTT.

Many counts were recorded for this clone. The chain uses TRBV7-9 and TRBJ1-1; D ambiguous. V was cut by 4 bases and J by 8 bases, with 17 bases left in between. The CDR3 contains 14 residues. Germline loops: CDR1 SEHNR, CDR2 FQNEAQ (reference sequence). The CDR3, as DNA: TGTGCCAGCAGCTCCCAAGACGGGGAGCCGGAAGCTTTCTTT. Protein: CASSSQDGEPEAFF. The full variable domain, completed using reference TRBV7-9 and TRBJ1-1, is DTGVSQNPRHKITKRGQNVTFRCDPISEHNRLYWYRQTLGQGPEFLTYFQNEAQLEKSRLLSDRFSAERPKGSFSTLEIQRTEQGDSAMYLCASSSQDGEPEAFFGQGTRLTVV.

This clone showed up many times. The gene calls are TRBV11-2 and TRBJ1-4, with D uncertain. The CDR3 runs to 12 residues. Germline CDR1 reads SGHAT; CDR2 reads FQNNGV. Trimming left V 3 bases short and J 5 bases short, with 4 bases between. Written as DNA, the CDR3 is TGTGCCAGCAGCTTGGGCAATGAAAAACTGTTTTTT. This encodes CASSLGNEKLFF.

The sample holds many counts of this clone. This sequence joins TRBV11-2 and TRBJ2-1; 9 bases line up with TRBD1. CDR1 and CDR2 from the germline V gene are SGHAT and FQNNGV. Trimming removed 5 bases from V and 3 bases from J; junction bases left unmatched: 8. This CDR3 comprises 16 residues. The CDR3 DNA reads TGTGCCAGCAGCAGATACAGGGGGCCAAACTACAATGAGCAGTTCTTC. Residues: CASSRYRGPNYNEQFF.